This T cell receptor (beta chain) was identified during a study of T cell repertoires in cytomegalovirus infection. Study-wide points: Ex vivo, HLA-C-restricted CMV-specific TCR beta clonotypes prevailed over the rest of the response.

This clonotype was recorded a few times. Its matching antigen is unknown. Being one base from a much bigger clone, this may be a read error. TCRdb passed the reads through MiXCR, listing each CDR3 protein once. The sample comprises more than 500,000 distinct CDR3 sequences, 16% of which are singletons, and roughly 25% rests with the top ten. The V gene end was trimmed by 0 bases and the J gene end by 0 bases; junction bases not matched to a gene: 0. CDR1 is SNHLY and CDR2 is FYNNEI in the germline V gene. The CDR3 consists of 15 residues. Sequenced: CD8+ T cells from PBMCs. The TCR originated in a human donor in good health (CMV status not recorded). Some clones in this sample may be carry-over from other donors' samples. The chain has TRBV2 and TRBJ2-7; 9 positions match TRBD2. CDR3 DNA: TGTGCCAGCAGTGAAGCTAGCGGGAGCTCCTACGAGCAGTACTTC. Translation gives CASSEASGSSYEQYF.